Listed below are T cell receptor beta chains from one sample, sequenced in a study of blood T cells in healthy people across ages. Using its own MiXCR run on the 5' RACE reads, TCRdb lists one record per CDR3 protein. The profile shows about 1,000,000 distinct CDR3 sequences, under 45% of them singletons. The sequencing input was blood. All receptors come from an older woman in good health. The CDR3 runs from the conserved cysteine through the conserved F or W. A D gene is named only where the DNA matches it firmly. Clone size is not always given. Where it is, it says once, few, many or a class for expanded clones.

V: TRBV5-1
D: .
J: TRBJ2-5
size: many
CDR3: CASSLGGSGRQETQYF
DNA: TGCGCCAGCAGCTTGGGGGGGTCGGGGCGACAAGAGACCCAGTACTTC

V: TRBV2
D: TRBD2
J: TRBJ2-7
size: once
CDR3: CASKKIAGVDEQYF
DNA: TGTGCCAGCAAGAAGATAGCGGGAGTAGACGAGCAGTACTTC

V: TRBV11-2
D: .
J: TRBJ2-3
size: .
CDR3: CASSFDYGTDTQYF
DNA: TGTGCCAGCAGCTTCGACTATGGCACAGATACGCAGTATTTT

V: TRBV10-3
D: TRBD2
J: TRBJ2-1
size: .
CDR3: CAVGTSGMNEQFF
DNA: TGTGCCGTAGGGACTAGCGGGATGAATGAGCAGTTCTTC

V: TRBV9
D: TRBD2
J: TRBJ2-1
size: few
CDR3: CASSFLAGGGINEQFF
DNA: TGTGCCAGCAGCTTTTTAGCGGGAGGGGGTATAAATGAGCAGTTCTTC

V: TRBV6-5
D: .
J: TRBJ1-4
size: once
CDR3: CASSYYGSSGKEKLFF
DNA: TGTGCCAGCAGTTATTATGGGTCGTCGGGTAAAGAAAAACTGTTTTTT

V: TRBV3-1
D: TRBD1
J: TRBJ2-4
size: few
CDR3: CASSQHITRTGVYF
DNA: TGTGCCAGCAGCCAGCATATTACGCGGACAGGGGTGTACTTC

V: TRBV5-1
D: TRBD2
J: TRBJ2-1
size: .
CDR3: CASSSERGVAGQGEQFF
DNA: TGCGCCAGCAGCTCAGAGCGGGGGGTAGCGGGACAAGGAGAGCAGTTCTTC

V: TRBV20-1
D: .
J: TRBJ2-5
size: few
CDR3: CSARGTTEREQYF
DNA: TGCAGTGCTAGAGGCACAACCGAACGGGAGCAGTACTTC

V: TRBV7-9
D: TRBD1
J: TRBJ1-2
size: few
CDR3: CASSSGQVNYGYTF
DNA: TGTGCCAGCAGCTCGGGACAGGTCAACTATGGCTACACCTTC

V: TRBV6-1
D: .
J: TRBJ2-5
size: .
CDR3: CASSFQSGETQYF
DNA: TGTGCCAGCAGTTTCCAATCCGGGGAGACCCAGTACTTC

V: TRBV2
D: TRBD2
J: TRBJ2-5
size: .
CDR3: CASGGLAGVVVETQYF
DNA: TGTGCCAGCGGGGGACTAGCGGGAGTTGTGGTAGAGACCCAGTACTTC

V: TRBV7-8
D: .
J: TRBJ2-1
size: .
CDR3: CASSLKRASYNEQFF
DNA: TGTGCCAGCAGCTTAAAGCGGGCTTCCTACAATGAGCAGTTCTTC

V: TRBV4-1
D: TRBD2
J: TRBJ2-5
size: .
CDR3: CASSLETSGTETQYF
DNA: TGCGCCAGCAGCCTGGAGACTAGCGGGACTGAGACCCAGTACTTC

V: TRBV20-1
D: TRBD2
J: TRBJ2-7
size: .
CDR3: CSARRSVAGSYEQYF
DNA: TGCAGTGCTAGGAGGTCGGTAGCGGGTTCCTACGAGCAGTACTTC

V: TRBV24-1
D: TRBD1
J: TRBJ1-2
size: .
CDR3: CATSDAGQPVYGYTF
DNA: TGTGCCACCAGTGATGCGGGACAGCCTGTCTATGGCTACACCTTC

V: TRBV20-1
D: .
J: TRBJ1-1
size: .
CDR3: CSANPDITEAFF
DNA: TGCAGTGCTAACCCGGATATCACTGAAGCTTTCTTT

V: TRBV18
D: TRBD2
J: TRBJ2-5
size: .
CDR3: CASSPVRGRARETQYF
DNA: TGTGCCAGCTCACCGGTCCGCGGGAGGGCCCGAGAGACCCAGTACTTC

V: TRBV28
D: .
J: TRBJ2-5
size: .
CDR3: CASSPGGSGYYGQYF
DNA: TGTGCCAGCAGTCCCGGGGGCTCAGGCTACTACGGGCAGTACTTC

V: TRBV20-1
D: TRBD2
J: TRBJ2-7
size: few
CDR3: CSARLAGSTYEQYF
DNA: TGCAGTGCTCGACTAGCGGGATCGACCTACGAGCAGTACTTC

V: TRBV28
D: TRBD1
J: TRBJ2-7
size: .
CDR3: CASSENRGLPYEQYF
DNA: TGTGCCAGCAGTGAAAACAGGGGCCTCCCCTACGAGCAGTACTTC

V: TRBV7-2
D: .
J: TRBJ2-4
size: .
CDR3: CASSLGHRGGKNIQYF
DNA: TGTGCCAGCAGCCTGGGCCATAGGGGAGGCAAAAACATTCAGTACTTC

V: TRBV29-1
D: TRBD2
J: TRBJ2-3
size: .
CDR3: CRWITEREYTDTQYF
DNA: TGCAGGTGGATTACAGAGCGGGAATACACAGATACGCAGTATTTT

V: TRBV27
D: .
J: TRBJ2-7
size: many
CDR3: CASNTGTPPYEQYF
DNA: TGTGCCAGCAACACCGGGACCCCTCCCTACGAGCAGTACTTC

V: TRBV6-1
D: TRBD2
J: TRBJ2-1
size: .
CDR3: CASRQTRGLAENNEQFF
DNA: TGTGCCAGCAGGCAAACCCGGGGACTAGCGGAGAACAATGAGCAGTTCTTC

V: TRBV11-2
D: TRBD2
J: TRBJ2-5
size: .
CDR3: CASSLIWSASGKTQYF
DNA: TGTGCCAGCAGCTTAATATGGTCGGCTAGCGGGAAAACCCAGTACTTC

V: TRBV24-1
D: .
J: TRBJ2-7
size: .
CDR3: CATSDLGGEQYF
DNA: TGTGCCACCAGTGACCTGGGCGGCGAGCAGTACTTC

V: TRBV6-2/TRBV6-3
D: TRBD2
J: TRBJ2-1
size: few
CDR3: CASSISGRNYNEQFF
DNA: TGTGCCAGCAGTATTAGCGGGAGGAACTACAATGAGCAGTTCTTC

V: TRBV15
D: .
J: TRBJ2-7
size: .
CDR3: CATSRARAYEQYF
DNA: TGTGCCACCAGCAGAGCCAGGGCCTACGAGCAGTACTTC

V: TRBV5-1
D: .
J: TRBJ2-2
size: .
CDR3: CASSDIANTGERFF
DNA: TGCGCCAGCAGCGACATCGCGAACACCGGGGAGCGGTTTTTT

V: TRBV29-1
D: .
J: TRBJ1-1
size: .
CDR3: CSVSRTSPEAFF
DNA: TGCAGCGTTTCCCGGACCTCGCCAGAAGCTTTCTTT

V: TRBV5-1
D: .
J: TRBJ2-7
size: .
CDR3: CASSYRQPSYEQYF
DNA: TGCGCCAGCAGCTATCGACAGCCCTCCTACGAGCAGTACTTC

V: TRBV10-3
D: .
J: TRBJ2-3
size: once
CDR3: CAIVPDSTDTQYF
DNA: TGTGCCATCGTTCCCGACTCAACAGATACGCAGTATTTT

V: TRBV6-1
D: TRBD1
J: TRBJ2-5
size: .
CDR3: CASSASGGQGAREQYF
DNA: TGTGCCAGCAGTGCCAGCGGGGGACAGGGGGCGCGTGAGCAGTACTTC

V: TRBV20-1
D: TRBD2
J: TRBJ2-3
size: .
CDR3: CSARAPTSGRSADTQYF
DNA: TGCAGTGCTAGAGCCCCGACTAGCGGGAGGTCCGCGGATACGCAGTATTTT